The 5 T cell receptor beta chains below were found in one sample sequenced in a study of regulatory T cells in long-lasting Graves disease. Through Arm-PCR of CDR3 regions and iRepertoire HTBI primers, TCR beta libraries were built. Using its own MiXCR run on the multiplex PCR reads, TCRdb lists one record per CDR3 protein. This sample has 400,000 to 500,000 distinct CDR3 sequences; 12% to 15% occur once, and the top ten carry roughly 15%. Time point defined: newly diagnosed GD, antithyroid drugs for less than 3 months. PBMCs were the source of the RNA used for TCR sequencing. The data also belong to a second study, concerning T cells in Graves' hyperthyroidism and ophthalmopathy.

Specimen: peripheral blood mononuclear cells (PBMCs), collected at new diagnosis, from a patient treated with antithyroid drugs. The receptors originated from a woman between 45 and 60 years old with Graves disease.

This chain links TRBV24-1 with TRBJ2-3; TRBD1 matches at 7 bases. Germline V gives CDR1 KGHDR, CDR2 SFDVKD. The CDR3 has 19 residues. The trim removed 0 bases at V and 0 bases at J, leaving 11 bases unmatched. As DNA, the CDR3 is TGTGCCACCAGTGATTTGGCGGTCACAATACAGGGGAGCACAGATACGCAGTATTTT. It codes for CATSDLAVTIQGSTDTQYF.

The chain has TRBV10-3 and TRBJ2-7; TRBD2 agrees at 7 bases. Per germline, CDR1 ENHRY and CDR2 SYGVKD. The CDR3 totals 11 residues. Trimming took 6 bases from V and 6 from J; bases not matched to a gene: 2. As DNA, the CDR3 is TGTGCCATCAGGGGGGGGGGCGAGCAGTACTTC. Translating gives CAIRGGGEQYF.

This clonotype was recorded many times. The V call is TRBV6-5, the J call TRBJ2-7; D is possibly TRBD2 (6 bases). Per germline, CDR1 MNHEY and CDR2 SVGAGI. V was clipped by 2 bases and J by 0 bases, with 11 bases between them. The CDR3 is 15 residues long. The CDR3 is CASSYQPSVSYEQYF. CDR3 nucleotides: TGTGCCAGCAGTTACCAGCCTAGCGTCTCCTACGAGCAGTACTTC.

This clonotype was found a few times. The genes are TRBV3-1 and TRBJ2-7; a weak D match, TRBD1 (6 bases). CDR1 LGHDT and CDR2 YNNKEL come from the germline V gene (reference sequence). Trimming took off 0 bases at V and 3 bases at J, with 12 bases between the two ends. The CDR3 is 15 residues long. DNA for the CDR3: TGTGCCAGCAGCCAAGAAAGGGGGTTGATCTACGAGCAGTACTTC. Its translation: CASSQERGLIYEQYF.

Ten or more counts support this clonotype. V and J are TRBV27 and TRBJ2-2, with no clear D. Deletions cut 5 bases from V and 5 bases from J, with 12 bases between. This CDR3 has 14 residues. Germline V gene sequence: CDR1 MNHEY, CDR2 SMNVEV (reference sequence). CDR3 nucleotides: TGTGCCAGCAGTAACCTCTTTGGTACCGGGGAGCTGTTTTTT. It translates to CASSNLFGTGELFF.